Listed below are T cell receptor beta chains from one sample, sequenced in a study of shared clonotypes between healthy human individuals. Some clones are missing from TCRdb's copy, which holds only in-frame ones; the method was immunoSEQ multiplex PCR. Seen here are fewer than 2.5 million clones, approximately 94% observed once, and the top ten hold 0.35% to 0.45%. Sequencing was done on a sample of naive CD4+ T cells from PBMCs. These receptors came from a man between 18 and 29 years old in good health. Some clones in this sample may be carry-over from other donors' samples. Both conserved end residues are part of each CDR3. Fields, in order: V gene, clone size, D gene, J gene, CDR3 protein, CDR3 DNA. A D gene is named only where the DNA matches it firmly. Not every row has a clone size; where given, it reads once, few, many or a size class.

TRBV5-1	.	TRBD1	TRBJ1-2	CASSLSPPGTGGPGYTF	TGCGCCAGCAGCTTGTCCCCGCCCGGGACAGGGGGCCCTGGCTACACCTTC
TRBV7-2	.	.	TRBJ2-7	CASSPSLNQGQYF	TGTGCCAGCAGCCCCTCGCTCAACCAGGGGCAGTACTTC
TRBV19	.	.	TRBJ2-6	CASGPSGANVLTF	TGTGCCTCGGGTCCCTCTGGGGCCAACGTCCTGACTTTC
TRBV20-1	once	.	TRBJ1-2	CSGRSGGYTF	TGCAGTGGTCGCTCGGGTGGCTACACCTTC
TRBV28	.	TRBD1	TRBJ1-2	CASISGQGRHGYTF	TGTGCCAGCATTTCGGGACAGGGTCGTCATGGCTACACCTTC
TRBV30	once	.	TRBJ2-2	CAGNNGEQRPGELFF	TGTGCCGGGAACAACGGAGAACAACGGCCCGGGGAGCTGTTTTTT
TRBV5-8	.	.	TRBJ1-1	CASSLGLSRMNTEAFF	TGTGCCAGCAGCTTGGGCTTGAGCAGGATGAACACTGAAGCTTTCTTT
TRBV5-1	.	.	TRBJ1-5	CASSLGGDSNQPQHF	TGCGCCAGCAGCTTGGGAGGAGATAGCAATCAGCCCCAGCATTTT
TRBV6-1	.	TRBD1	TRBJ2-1	CASSEWDRVPNEQFF	TGTGCCAGCAGTGAATGGGACAGGGTTCCCAATGAGCAGTTCTTC
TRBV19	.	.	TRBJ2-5	CASTDRLGETQYF	TGTGCCAGTACAGACAGGCTGGGAGAGACCCAGTACTTC
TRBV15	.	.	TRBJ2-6	CATSRPGGANVLTF	TGTGCCACCAGCAGGCCTGGGGGGGCCAACGTCCTGACTTTC
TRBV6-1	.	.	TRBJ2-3	CASRKIGGTDTQYF	TGTGCCAGCCGAAAAATCGGGGGCACAGATACGCAGTATTTT
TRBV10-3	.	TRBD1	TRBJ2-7	CAIRPQGSEQYF	TGTGCCATCAGGCCACAGGGGAGCGAGCAGTACTTC
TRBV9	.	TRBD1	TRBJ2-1	CASSVASGGSTNEQFF	TGTGCCAGCAGCGTAGCTTCAGGGGGCTCTACAAATGAGCAGTTCTTC
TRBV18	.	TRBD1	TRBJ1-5	CASSPGTDEQPQHF	TGTGCCAGCTCACCTGGGACAGATGAGCAGCCCCAGCATTTT
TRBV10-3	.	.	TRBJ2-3	CAISGGNPSTDTQYF	TGTGCCATCAGTGGAGGGAATCCTAGCACAGATACGCAGTATTTT
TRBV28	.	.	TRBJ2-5	CASMEGVEETQYF	TGTGCCAGCATGGAGGGGGTCGAAGAGACCCAGTACTTC
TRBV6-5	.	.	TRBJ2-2	CASSYSGTPGELFF	TGTGCCAGCAGTTACTCGGGGACACCCGGGGAGCTGTTTTTT